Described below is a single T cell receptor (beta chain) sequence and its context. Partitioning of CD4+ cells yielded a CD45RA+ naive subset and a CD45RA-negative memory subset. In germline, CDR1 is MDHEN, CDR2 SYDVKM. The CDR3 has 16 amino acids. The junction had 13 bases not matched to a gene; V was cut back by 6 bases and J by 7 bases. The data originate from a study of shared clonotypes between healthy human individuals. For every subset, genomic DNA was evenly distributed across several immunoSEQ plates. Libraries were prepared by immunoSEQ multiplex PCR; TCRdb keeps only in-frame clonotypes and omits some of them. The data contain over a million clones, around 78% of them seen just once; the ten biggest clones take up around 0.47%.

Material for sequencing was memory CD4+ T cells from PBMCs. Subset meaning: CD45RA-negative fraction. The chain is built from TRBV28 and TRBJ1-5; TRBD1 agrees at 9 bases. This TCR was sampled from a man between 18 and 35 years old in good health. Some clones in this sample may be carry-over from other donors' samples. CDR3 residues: CASRNTGTGIGQPQHF. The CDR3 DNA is TGTGCCAGCAGAAATACCGGGACAGGGATTGGGCAGCCCCAGCATTTT.